Shown below are 14 T cell receptor beta chains from a single sample sequenced in a study of blood T cells in healthy people across ages (dated by TCRdb to the mid-2010s). Libraries were made using 5' RACE. Sequencing instrument: Illumina HiSeq 2500. A second roughly 7 to 11 cycle PCR used a sample-barcoded 5' primer and a J-beta primer mix. TCRdb applied fastp at Q25 and MiXCR to the public reads, then kept only in-frame beta chains. Duplicate CDR3 protein sequences are folded into a single record with the most common DNA and genes. The sample data list some 700,000 distinct CDR3 sequences, and roughly 44% of these were observed just once. In total, the top ten clones hold under 25% of the sample. Sequenced input: blood. These receptors came from a woman aged 55-70 years in good health.

This clonotype was observed a handful of times. The chain links TRBV4-3 to TRBJ2-3; D gene ambiguous. The ends were cut back, 3 bases at V and 4 bases at J, with 8 bases in the middle. In germline, CDR1 is LGHNA, CDR2 YSLEER. The CDR3 extends over 13 amino acids. This CDR3 is CASSQRPADTQYF. The CDR3 coding sequence is TGCGCCAGCAGCCAGCGACCCGCAGATACGCAGTATTTT.

This clonotype appeared once. Relative to the germline gene, one junction end is altered; a read error may explain this. The J gene is TRBJ2-1, the V gene TRBV20-1; 11 bases are a match to TRBD1. CDR3 length equals 18 residues. CDR1 and CDR2 from the germline V gene are DFQATT and SNEGSKA (reference sequence). CDR3 loop: CSASPDPSDRGPYNGQFF. The CDR3 DNA is TGCAGTGCTAGCCCCGACCCATCGGACAGGGGGCCTTACAATGGGCAGTTCTTC.

Comment on this clonotype: A read error may be the cause here, since a much bigger clone is one base away. The chain employs TRBV12-3 or TRBV12-4 and TRBJ2-2; D is ambiguous. There are 13 residues in the CDR3. Trimming stripped 3 bases from V and 1 base from J, with 3 bases between. The CDR3 DNA reads TGTGCCAGCAGTTTTAAGAACACCGGGGAGCTGTTTTTT. Its translation: CASSFKNTGELFF.

As to this clonotype: A junction end diverges from the germline sequence, so it may reflect a read error. The V gene is TRBV12-3 or TRBV12-4, the J gene TRBJ2-1; weak D call: TRBD2 (5 bases). This CDR3 comprises 13 residues. The CDR3 DNA sequence: TGTGCCAGCAGCCCGGGAACTAAGAATGAGCGGTTCTTC. Translation gives CASSPGTKNERFF.

On this clonotype itself: The junction and the germline gene differ at one end; a read error may be behind it. This chain joins TRBV28 and TRBJ2-4, with TRBD1 matching 8 bases. This CDR3 spans 16 amino acids. Germline V gene sequence: CDR1 MDHEN, CDR2 SYDVKM. CDR3 sequence reads: CAGSLDRVGAKNIQYF. The CDR3 DNA reads TGTGCCGGCAGTTTGGACAGGGTGGGGGCCAAAAACATTCAGTACTTC.

The rearrangement uses TRBV19 and TRBJ1-5; no definite D call. Germline CDR1 and CDR2: LNHDA and SQIVND (reference sequence). The V end lost 7 bases, the J end lost 3 bases, and 16 bases lay between the germline ends. The CDR3 contains 15 residues. Here the CDR3 reads CASTPFSGVNQPQHF. The CDR3 bases are TGTGCCAGTACCCCCTTCTCTGGGGTCAATCAGCCCCAGCATTTT.

The chain uses TRBV19 and TRBJ2-6; the D gene is possibly TRBD1 (6 bases). This CDR3 comprises 14 residues. Germline CDR1 reads LNHDA; CDR2 reads SQIVND (reference sequence). V lost 6 bases to trimming and J lost 0 bases, with 6 bases between them. DNA of the CDR3: TGTGCCAGTAGACAGGGCTCTGGGGCCAACGTCCTGACTTTC. It translates to CASRQGSGANVLTF.

This clonotype came up once. The chain joins TRBV5-4 to TRBJ2-6, with a tentative D call TRBD2 (6 bases). CDR3 length: 18 amino acids. CDR1 is SGHNT and CDR2 is YYREEE in the germline V gene (reference sequence). The V gene lost 4 bases and the J gene lost 1 base, with 18 bases spanning the gap. The CDR3 sequence: CASSGGTGIPSGANVLTF. As DNA, the CDR3 is TGTGCCAGCAGCGGGGGGACGGGGATTCCATCTGGGGCCAACGTCCTGACTTTC.

This clonotype was counted a few times. This chain links TRBV5-5 with TRBJ2-4; tentatively, D is TRBD2 (5 bases). The J call could be wrong; TRBJ2-7 is a better fit for the DNA end. Germline CDR1 reads SGHKS; CDR2 reads YYEKEE (reference sequence). CDR3 size: 14 residues. The CDR3 protein is CASSLRESFDEQYF. In DNA, the CDR3 is TGTGCCAGCAGCTTGAGGGAGTCATTTGACGAGCAGTACTTC.

This rearrangement joins TRBV12-3 or TRBV12-4 to TRBJ2-6, with 8 bases fitting TRBD2. The CDR3 loop spans 17 amino acids. With 6 bases clipped from V and 1 base from J, the junction kept 8 bases outside the gene matches. The CDR3 DNA follows: TGTGCCAGCAGCGGGGGGGCCTTTCAATCTGGGGCCAACGTCCTGACTTTC. Its protein product is CASSGGAFQSGANVLTF.

V usage is TRBV10-2 and J usage is TRBJ2-5; TRBD2 agrees at 11 bases. Germline assignment: CDR1 WSHSY and CDR2 SAAADI. The CDR3 is made up of 16 amino acids. V lost 4 bases to trimming and J lost 4 bases; unmatched junction nucleotides: 8. The CDR3 reads CASSVTSGGGGETQYF. CDR3 nucleotides: TGCGCCAGCAGTGTTACTAGCGGGGGAGGGGGAGAGACCCAGTACTTC.

V is TRBV5-1 and J is TRBJ2-7; 7 bases fit TRBD2. The CDR3 consists of 17 residues. In germline, CDR1 is SGHRS, CDR2 YFSETQ. With 2 bases clipped from V and 0 bases from J, the junction kept 11 bases outside the gene matches. The CDR3 region is CASSLWASGPSSYEQYF. CDR3 coding DNA: TGCGCCAGCAGCTTATGGGCTAGCGGACCTAGCTCCTACGAGCAGTACTTC.

Comments on this clonotype: Compared with germline, one end of the junction differs, possibly owing to a read error. This chain connects TRBV9 to TRBJ2-3; D is possibly TRBD1 or TRBD2 (7 bases each). In germline, CDR1 is SGDLS, CDR2 YYNGEE. This CDR3 is built from 16 residues. The CDR3: CASSAPQGGVTDMQYF. In DNA form, the CDR3 reads TGTGCCAGCAGCGCCCCTCAGGGGGGGGTCACAGATATGCAGTATTTT.

This chain connects TRBV4-2 to TRBJ2-5; 9 bases agree with TRBD2. The tail of the sequence fits TRBJ2-7 better, so the J call may be wrong. Germline loops: CDR1 LGHNA, CDR2 YNFKEQ. There are 15 residues in the CDR3. The CDR3 sequence: CASSPAAGGQYEQYF. The CDR3 nucleotides read TGTGCCAGCAGCCCCGCCGCGGGGGGGCAATACGAGCAGTACTTC.